This entry features one T cell receptor beta chain sequence. The CDR3 runs to 14 residues. The trim removed 1 base at V and 8 bases at J, leaving 6 bases unmatched. Germline CDR1 reads SGHVS; CDR2 reads FQNEAQ. This sample is part of a study of blood T cell repertoires in COVID-19. Study as a whole: Acute and convalescent COVID-19 samples came from the United States, Italy and Spain. The cDNA or gDNA used as material had been derived from T cells, B-cell-depleted T cells, or PBMCs.

Original handling: Amplification of reference gene primers provided the estimated nucleated cell counts. Profiling relied on immunoSEQ multiplex PCR, and the TCRdb table lists in-frame clones only, not all of them. That table gives V, J and clone size, and the DNA gave D and trimming. This sample has 180,000 or so clones; over 75% occur once, and the top ten carry 1% to 1.5%. This sequence joins TRBV7-8 and TRBJ1-2, with 8 bases that match TRBD1. Input material: PBMCs or T cells enriched from blood (not recorded which). The TCR sequence derives from a human donor with acute COVID-19. The donor label of this sample is uncertain. The CDR3 region is CASSLVGTGWGYTF. The DNA for the CDR3 is TGTGCCAGCAGCTTAGTGGGGACAGGCTGGGGCTACACCTTC.